This T cell receptor (beta chain) was retrieved from a study of monozygotic twins with inflammatory bowel disease. Study-wide results and limits: Against healthy co-twins, IBD patients had lower TCRbeta diversity (measured by inverse Simpson). Versus healthy twins, IBD patients showed fewer clonotypes shared with others, especially with disease activity.

As regards this clonotype: Its matching antigen is unknown.

CDR1 is SGHRS, CDR2 YFSETQ, per germline. The CDR3 covers 14 residues. Using TCRalpha and TCRbeta cDNA, the researchers carried out two nested PCRs that lasted roughly 16 and 10 cycles. TCRdb reprocessed the 5' RACE reads, keeping one entry per CDR3 protein, no DNA. The listing records about 300,000 distinct CDR3 sequences. Material: blood. This chain joins TRBV5-1 and TRBJ2-2; the TRBD1 assignment by TCRdb is unverifiable without DNA. The sequence derives from a human donor with ulcerative colitis or Crohn's disease, or a healthy co-twin of an affected twin (not recorded which). The CDR3 is CASSLGPGAGELFF.